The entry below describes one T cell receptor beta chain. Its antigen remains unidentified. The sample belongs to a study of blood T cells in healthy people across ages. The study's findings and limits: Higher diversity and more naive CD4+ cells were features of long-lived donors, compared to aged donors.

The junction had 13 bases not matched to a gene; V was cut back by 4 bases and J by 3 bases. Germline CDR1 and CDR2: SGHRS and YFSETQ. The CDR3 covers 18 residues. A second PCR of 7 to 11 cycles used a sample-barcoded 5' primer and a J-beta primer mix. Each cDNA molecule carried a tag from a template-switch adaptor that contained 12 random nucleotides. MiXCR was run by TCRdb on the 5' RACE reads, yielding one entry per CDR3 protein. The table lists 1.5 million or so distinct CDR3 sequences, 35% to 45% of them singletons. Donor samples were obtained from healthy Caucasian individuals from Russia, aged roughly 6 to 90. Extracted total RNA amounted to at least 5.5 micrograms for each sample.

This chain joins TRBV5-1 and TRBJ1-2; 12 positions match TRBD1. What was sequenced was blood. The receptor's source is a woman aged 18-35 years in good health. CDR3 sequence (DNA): TGCGCCAGCAGCAATTGGCCCGCCGGGACAGGGGGCTACTATGGCTACACCTTC. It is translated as CASSNWPAGTGGYYGYTF.